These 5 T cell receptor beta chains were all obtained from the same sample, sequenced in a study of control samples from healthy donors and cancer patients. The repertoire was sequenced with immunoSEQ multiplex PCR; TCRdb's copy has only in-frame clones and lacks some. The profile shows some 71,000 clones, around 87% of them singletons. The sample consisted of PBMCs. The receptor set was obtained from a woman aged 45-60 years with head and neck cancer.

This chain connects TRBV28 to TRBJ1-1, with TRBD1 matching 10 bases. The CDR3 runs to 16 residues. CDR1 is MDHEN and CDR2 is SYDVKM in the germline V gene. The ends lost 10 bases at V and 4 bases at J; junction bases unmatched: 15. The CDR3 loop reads CATNRGQGRLGTEAFF. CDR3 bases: TGTGCCACCAACCGGGGACAGGGGAGATTAGGCACTGAAGCTTTCTTT.

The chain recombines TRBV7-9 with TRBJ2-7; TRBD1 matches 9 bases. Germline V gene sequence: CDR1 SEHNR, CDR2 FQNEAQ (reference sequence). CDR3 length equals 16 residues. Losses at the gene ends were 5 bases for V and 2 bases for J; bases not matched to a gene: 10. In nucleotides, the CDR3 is TGTGCCAGCAGCGTAAGACAGGGGGTTCCGACCTACGAGCAGTACTTC. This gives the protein CASSVRQGVPTYEQYF.

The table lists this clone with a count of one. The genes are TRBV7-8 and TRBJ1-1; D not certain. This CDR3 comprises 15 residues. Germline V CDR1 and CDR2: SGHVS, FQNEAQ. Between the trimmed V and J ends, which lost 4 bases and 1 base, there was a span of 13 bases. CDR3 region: CASSYSTYTNTEAFF. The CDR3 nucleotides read TGTGCCAGCAGCTACTCGACATACACGAACACTGAAGCTTTCTTT.

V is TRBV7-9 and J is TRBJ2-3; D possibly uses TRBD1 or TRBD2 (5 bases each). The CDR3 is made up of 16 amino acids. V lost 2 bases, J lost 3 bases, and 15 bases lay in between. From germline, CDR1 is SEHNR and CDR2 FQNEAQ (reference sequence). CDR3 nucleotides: TGTGCCAGCAGCTTATCGGGGCGGCTGGGGACAGATACGCAGTATTTT. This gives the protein CASSLSGRLGTDTQYF.

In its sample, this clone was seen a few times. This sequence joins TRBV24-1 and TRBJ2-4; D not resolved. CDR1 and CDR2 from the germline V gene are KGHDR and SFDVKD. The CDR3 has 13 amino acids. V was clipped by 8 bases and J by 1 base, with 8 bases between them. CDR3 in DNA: TGTGCCACCACGGACCCCGCCAAAAACATTCAGTACTTC. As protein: CATTDPAKNIQYF.